Sequencing of this T cell receptor (beta chain) was carried out in a study of neurological immune-mediated disorders (dated by TCRdb to the late 2010s). Turning to the overall study: Peripheral blood TCR-beta repertoires from patients with HTLV-I-associated myelopathy (HAM/TSP), patients with multiple sclerosis, and healthy controls were compared in the study using UMI-based sequencing. Of the approximately 70 subjects in the cohort, about 14 were HAM/TSP patients, roughly 35 were multiple sclerosis patients, and about 20 were healthy controls. The 106 TCR-beta libraries covered PBMC samples along with longitudinal samples, technical triplicates, and paired sorted CD4+ and CD8+ T-cell subsets. On the study overall, not on this receptor specifically: Expanded clones from different subjects shared no identical CDR3 amino acid sequences, which suggests that TCR-beta repertoires were private in all groups. The highest TCR clonal expansion was observed in HAM/TSP patients, whereas the lowest was observed in MS patients, even when compared with healthy controls.

cDNA was synthesized by template-switch 5'RACE using a primer carrying a 10-nucleotide random unique molecular identifier by which each TCR transcript was tagged. Each sequencing run produced over 180 million TCR-beta sequences covering 15-18 subjects. The RNeasy kit was used to extract total RNA. Using the KAPA Real-time Library Amplification kit, TCR-beta VDJ regions were amplified with primers for the TCR constant region and the 5'RACE anchor. A first PCR added sample indexes and Illumina adaptors, after which a second PCR increased the library yield. After purification with Ampure beads, the TCR product of roughly 650 bp was size-selected on a 2% E-gel SizeSelection system. Library quality was checked on a Bioanalyzer, concentration was measured with Qubit, and libraries were quantified with the Kapa Library Quantification kit before pooling. An Illumina HiSeq 2500 sequenced the libraries paired-end 2 x 150 bp. To increase sequence diversity, about 23-32% phiX was spiked into each library pool. Per the authors' processing: The UMI-based MiGEC pipeline processed quality-filtered reads and removed over 75% of raw TCR sequences during error correction. IMGT germline references were used for alignment of VDJ genes, and clonotypes were defined by a unique CDR3 amino acid sequence together with V-J genes. Clonal expansion, Shannon diversity and CDR3 relatedness were evaluated with VDJtools (CalcPairwiseDistances, ClusterSamples), while phylogenetic trees were built in CLCbio workbench. Expanded clones were defined as having at least 8 unique UMIs, based on coefficient-of-variation modelling across technical triplicates. TCRdb cleaned the public reads at Q25 with fastp, built clones with MiXCR and kept in-frame beta chains. Duplicate CDR3 protein sequences are folded into a single record with the most common DNA and genes. The V and J calls and clone size come from TCRdb's table, not from the authors' own analysis. Recorded for this sample are fewer than 30,000 distinct CDR3 sequences; 10% to 15% of them occurred a single time. The leading ten clones occupy 10% to 15% of the sample.

In its sample, this clonotype was seen many times. The clone's antigen remains unknown. The sample holds no much larger clone one base away, and base qualities are not on file. From the cysteine through the phenylalanine, the CDR3 covers 14 amino acids. Just the 42-base CDR3 DNA is kept, in frame starting at base 1. Based on the germline V gene, the CDR1 and CDR2 sequences are SGHDT and YYEEEE. V gives up 2 bases and J gives up 0 bases, and the segment between their germline ends measures 9 bases. For the unsorted PBMC libraries, 2 million PBMCs were stored in RNAlater at -80 degrees C until RNA extraction and were used to generate the libraries. Peripheral blood was subjected to Ficoll-Hypaque density gradient centrifugation to isolate PBMCs, which were then cryopreserved in liquid nitrogen.

The rearrangement joined TRBV5-6 to TRBJ2-7; there is no confident call for the D gene. The clonotype was recovered from a woman aged 55-69 years with HTLV-1-associated myelopathy (HAM/TSP). Sequencing was carried out using PBMCs. The bases read TGTGCCAGCAGCTTAACCCGGAGCTCCTACGAGCAGTACTTC. Its amino acids are CASSLTRSSYEQYF.